This T cell receptor (beta chain) stems from a study of OX40 agonist ivuxolimab in advanced cancers. Study at large: Patients undergoing dose escalation presented with hepatocellular carcinoma, melanoma, renal cell or head and neck cancer.

Libraries were prepared by immunoSEQ multiplex PCR; TCRdb keeps only in-frame clonotypes and omits some of them. Seen here are tens of thousands of clones, approximately 88% observed once, and the top ten hold around 7.3%. V lost 2 bases, J lost 0 bases, and 16 bases lay in between. This CDR3 has 18 amino acids. Germline V lookup: CDR1 SEHNR, CDR2 FQNEAQ (reference sequence). This sample comprised CD4+ or CD8+ T cells sorted from blood, obtained in a trial of the OX40 agonist ivuxolimab. This TCR derives from an adult with an advanced solid tumor such as melanoma, head and neck, liver or kidney cancer. The V and J genes are TRBV7-9 and TRBJ1-4; D gene unclear. The CDR3 is CASSLLGPAIATNEKLFF. CDR3 nucleotides: TGTGCCAGCAGCTTACTGGGCCCGGCAATCGCAACTAATGAAAAACTGTTTTTT.